This note documents a single T cell receptor (beta chain) sequence. It has no known antigen specificity. Base qualities are not provided; no much larger clone lies one nucleotide away. These data come from a study of blood T cell repertoires in COVID-19 (dated by TCRdb to about 2020). Regarding the research as a whole: Samples from collaborators originated in the United States, Italy and Spain and spanned both the acute and convalescent phases of COVID-19. The material from the prospective study consisted of cDNA or gDNA derived from T cells, B-cell-depleted T cells, or PBMCs. Deeply sampled blood TCRbeta repertoires from subjects exposed to, actively infected with, or recovered from COVID-19 were included in the dataset. The repertoires were released in a freely available public database meant as a resource for research on the immune response to SARS-CoV-2. The samples were drawn from two sources: the first 160 participants of the ongoing ImmuneRACE study, and 1,200 or so subjects contributed by 6 global collaborators. Nearly every sample came with metadata listing a de-identified subject ID, COVID-19 status, age in years and sex. HLA class I and class II types, where available, came from metadata supplied by the sample provider rather than from assay-based typing. General conclusions and limits of the study: How much clinical and demographic metadata was included differed by source and by participant, and the metadata was provided uncurated.

Trimming takes 0 bases off V and 3 bases off J; junction bases not matched to a gene: 6. The cysteine opens and the phenylalanine closes a CDR3 of 16 amino acids. The only DNA kept is the CDR3, 48 bases in frame from the first base. CDR1 and CDR2 are read off the germline V gene as SGDLS and YYNGEE. The immunoSEQ Assay, a bias-controlled multiplex PCR, was used to amplify TCRbeta CDR3 regions from genomic DNA. Per the source publication's procedure: The number of nucleated cells in each sample was estimated from the amplification of reference gene primers within the assay. To quantify the absolute abundance of each unique TCRbeta CDR3 rearrangement, sequence reads were collapsed and filtered. For each sample, productive Simpson clonality was calculated by taking the square root of Simpson's diversity index across productive rearrangements. As stored in TCRdb, this immuneACCESS dataset retains in-frame rearrangements with V and J assigned. A fraction of the clones does not appear; measured against another copy, unresolved V genes explain less than half of the discrepancy, and the remainder lacks a known reason. V and J calls and clone size are those listed in that table; D and trimming were worked out from the DNA. For this sample the table gives 80,000 to 95,000 clones, of which over 80% were detected only once. The ten largest make up roughly 1.8% of the sample.

Whole blood was collected in K2EDTA tubes by collaborating institutions according to the institutions' own protocols. For TCRbeta analysis, collaborators shipped samples as frozen whole blood, isolated PBMCs, or DNA extracted from either of those sample types. This chain is built from TRBV9 and TRBJ2-3, and TRBD1 matches 8 of the central bases. The source is a human donor with active COVID-19. The donor label of this sample is uncertain. The material sequenced was peripheral blood. Here is the DNA: TGTGCCAGCAGCGTAGGGGCAGGGGGCACGACAGATACGCAGTATTTT. This codes for CASSVGAGGTTDTQYF.